The 25 T cell receptor beta chains below were found in one sample sequenced in a study of memory CD4+ T cells and cytomegalovirus serostatus. Sequenced by immunoSEQ multiplex PCR; TCRdb stores in-frame clones only, minus some. The sample lists tens of thousands of clones; about 70% were seen once. The sort gate was single viable CD3+CD4+CD8-CD45RO+ cells for memory CD4+ T cells. The source material was memory CD4+ T cells from blood. Receptors originate from an adult in good health and CMV-seropositive.

This chain links TRBV7-9 with TRBJ2-1; 7 bases agree with TRBD2. Per germline, CDR1 SEHNR and CDR2 FQNEAQ (reference sequence). The CDR3 loop spans 13 amino acids. CDR3 loop: CVVSGGSYNEQFF. The CDR3, as DNA: TGTGTCGTATCCGGGGGGTCCTACAATGAGCAGTTCTTC.

The chain recombines TRBV5-4 with TRBJ2-5; the D gene is possibly TRBD2 (6 bases). The V end lost 4 bases, the J end lost 2 bases, and 12 bases lay between the germline ends. The CDR3 is made up of 14 amino acids. Germline CDR1 SGHNT, CDR2 YYREEE (reference sequence). The CDR3 DNA follows: TGTGCCAGCAGCCCGGGACTTATACAAGAGACCCAGTACTTC. Amino acid sequence: CASSPGLIQETQYF.

V and J are TRBV29-1 and TRBJ2-1, with 10 bases aligning to TRBD2. Per germline, CDR1 SQVTM and CDR2 ANQGSEA. V gave up 1 base and J gave up 8 bases; unmatched junction bases: 8. This CDR3 has 15 amino acids. CDR3 region: CSVEALGLAAYEQFF. In DNA form, the CDR3 reads TGCAGCGTTGAAGCCCTCGGACTAGCGGCGTATGAGCAGTTCTTC.

V usage is TRBV5-1 and J usage is TRBJ2-1; D may match TRBD1 or TRBD2 (5 bases each). CDR1 and CDR2 (germline): SGHRS, YFSETQ. The V and J ends lost 0 bases and 6 bases respectively, with 16 bases between them. The CDR3 length is 16 residues. CDR3 in amino acids: CASSLGGVDSVNEQFF. For the CDR3, the DNA is TGCGCCAGCAGCTTGGGGGGAGTTGACAGTGTCAATGAGCAGTTCTTC.

The rearrangement links TRBV30 to TRBJ1-2; perhaps TRBD1 as D (5 bases). CDR1 is GTSNPN, CDR2 SVGIG, per germline (reference sequence). Trimming cost V 4 bases and J 8 bases, with 20 bases left between them. The CDR3 is 14 residues long. The CDR3 is CAWTPPRFREGYTF. As DNA, the CDR3 is TGTGCCTGGACCCCTCCGCGGTTCAGGGAAGGCTACACCTTC.

The chain couples TRBV29-1 to TRBJ2-3; 7 bases agree with TRBD1. The V segment lost 6 bases and the J segment 0 bases; nucleotides outside the gene matches: 9. The length of the CDR3 is 15 residues. The V gene's germline CDR1 is SQVTM and CDR2 ANQGSEA. The CDR3, as DNA: TGCAGCGTGCAATCGGACAGGAGAAGCACAGATACGCAGTATTTT. It is translated as CSVQSDRRSTDTQYF.

V usage is TRBV2 and J usage is TRBJ1-4, with a weak D call TRBD1 (5 bases). CDR1 is SNHLY, CDR2 FYNNEI, per germline. The V end was cut by 6 bases, the J end by 7 bases, with 18 bases between. The CDR3 is made up of 15 amino acids. This CDR3 is CASSARDGPGEKLFF. The CDR3 DNA follows: TGTGCCAGCAGCGCCCGGGACGGTCCCGGTGAAAAACTGTTTTTT.

The chain is built from TRBV2 and TRBJ2-7; maybe TRBD1 (6 bases). CDR3 size: 13 residues. Trimming removed 7 bases at V and 5 bases at J, with 15 bases between. CDR1 SNHLY and CDR2 FYNNEI come from the germline V gene. The CDR3: CASTWTESHEQYF. The CDR3 region has the DNA TGTGCCAGCACTTGGACAGAGTCCCACGAGCAGTACTTC.

This clone appeared a few times. The chain's CDR3 is CASSKQNTEAFF. CDR3 coding DNA: TGTGCCAGCAGCAAACAGAACACTGAAGCTTTCTTT. The rearrangement uses TRBV6-5 and TRBJ1-1; D is unresolved. Germline values: CDR1 MNHEY, CDR2 SVGAGI. The CDR3 contains 12 residues. The ends were cut back, 6 bases at V and 1 base at J, with 6 bases in the middle.

This clone occurred once. The chain carries TRBV28 and TRBJ1-2; 7 bases fit TRBD1. The length of the CDR3 is 14 residues. V was clipped by 2 bases and J by 8 bases; unmatched bases: 8. Germline-derived CDR1 and CDR2 are MDHEN and SYDVKM. CDR3 residues: CASSLVDRAGGYTF. CDR3 bases: TGTGCCAGCAGTTTAGTTGACAGGGCGGGGGGCTACACCTTC.

The chain couples TRBV6-5 to TRBJ2-3; D is ambiguous. The germline V and J ends were trimmed by 6 bases and 1 base, with 8 bases remaining between them. The CDR3 length is 13 residues. Germline CDR1 MNHEY, CDR2 SVGAGI. The CDR3 bases are TGTGCCAGCAGGCCGAGTGGCACAGATACGCAGTATTTT. As protein: CASRPSGTDTQYF.

The genes are TRBV4-2 and TRBJ2-7, with TRBD1 matching 8 bases. V lost 5 bases to trimming and J lost 0 bases; unmatched junction nucleotides: 12. This CDR3 is 17 amino acids long. Germline loops: CDR1 LGHNA, CDR2 YNFKEQ. CDR3 bases: TGTGCCAGCAGCTCCGGAACAGGGGGAGTAGGCTCCTACGAGCAGTACTTC. It is translated as CASSSGTGGVGSYEQYF.

The chain's CDR3 is CASSATGTGDEKLFF. CDR3 nucleotide sequence: TGTGCCAGCAGCGCTACCGGGACAGGGGATGAAAAACTGTTTTTT. The chain is built from TRBV5-4 and TRBJ1-4; 10 bases map to TRBD1. Trimming took 4 bases from V and 6 from J; bases not matched to a gene: 6. Germline assignment: CDR1 SGHNT and CDR2 YYREEE (reference sequence). The CDR3 length is 15 residues.

The chain carries TRBV5-6 and TRBJ1-3; TRBD1 matches at 9 bases. Germline V lookup: CDR1 SGHDT, CDR2 YYEEEE. The CDR3 totals 16 residues. Trimming removed 0 bases from V and 4 bases from J; junction bases left unmatched: 5. CDR3 bases: TGTGCCAGCAGCTTGGTCGACAGGGGGGCAGGAAACACCATATATTTT. It codes for CASSLVDRGAGNTIYF.

In its sample, this clone was seen once. The chain employs TRBV6-1 and TRBJ1-6; D unclear. The CDR3 spans 12 residues. Germline V gene sequence: CDR1 MNHNS, CDR2 SASEGT. V lost 1 base, J lost 9 bases, and 4 bases lay in between. The CDR3: CASSEEGSPLHF. CDR3 sequence (DNA): TGTGCCAGCAGTGAAGAGGGTTCACCCCTCCACTTT.

The chain is built from TRBV28 and TRBJ2-7; 11 nucleotides agree with TRBD2. This CDR3 contains 16 residues. Germline V lookup: CDR1 MDHEN, CDR2 SYDVKM. With V trimmed by 5 bases and J by 3 bases, 9 bases remained unmatched. CDR3 DNA: TGTGCCAGCAGTCCCTCCGGGACTAGCGGAGGCTACGAGCAGTACTTC. Translating it yields CASSPSGTSGGYEQYF.

The chain links TRBV2 to TRBJ1-6; TRBD1 aligns across 7 bases. Germline CDR1 SNHLY, CDR2 FYNNEI. This CDR3 is 14 amino acids long. The trim removed 6 bases at V and 6 bases at J, leaving 5 bases unmatched. The CDR3 region has the DNA TGTGCCAGCAGACAGGGGTCTGGTAATTCACCCCTCCACTTT. It codes for CASRQGSGNSPLHF. Full variable domain (outside the CDR3, taken from reference TRBV2 and TRBJ1-6): EPEVTQTPSHQVTQMGQEVILRCVPISNHLYFYWYRQILGQKVEFLVSFYNNEISEKSEIFDDQFSVERPDGSNFTLKIRSTKLEDSAMYFCASRQGSGNSPLHFGNGTRLTVT.

V usage is TRBV2 and J usage is TRBJ2-1; TRBD2 is a possible D gene (6 bases). The CDR3 sequence is 16 residues long. Germline lookup yields CDR1 SNHLY and CDR2 FYNNEI. Trimming pared 7 bases from V and 5 bases from J, leaving 21 bases between. In DNA, the CDR3 is TGTGCCAGCATTCGAAGACTAGTCCGCTTTCACAATGAGCAGTTCTTC. Translated, it gives CASIRRLVRFHNEQFF.

This clone occurred a few times. The chain is built from TRBV30 and TRBJ1-5; the D gene is possibly TRBD1 (5 bases). V was pared by 0 bases and J by 2 bases, with 17 bases between. CDR1 is GTSNPN, CDR2 SVGIG, per germline (reference sequence). This CDR3 is built from 17 residues. Written as DNA, the CDR3 is TGTGCCTGGAGTGTACGATCGCTGGGGGTCGGCAATCAGCCCCAGCATTTT. Translation: CAWSVRSLGVGNQPQHF.

The V and J genes are TRBV5-1 and TRBJ1-5; tentatively, D is TRBD1 (5 bases). Germline CDR1 and CDR2: SGHRS and YFSETQ. Trimming shortened V by 4 bases and J by 4 bases, and 12 bases separated the two germline ends. There are 14 residues in the CDR3. Written as DNA, the CDR3 is TGCGCCAGCAGCCCCGGGACGTTAAATCAGCCCCAGCATTTT. Amino acids: CASSPGTLNQPQHF. The complete variable domain, with remaining parts taken from reference TRBV5-1 and TRBJ1-5, reads KAGVTQTPRYLIKTRGQQVTLSCSPISGHRSVSWYQQTPGQGLQFLFEYFSETQRNKGNFPGRFSGRQFSNSRSEMNVSTLELGDSALYLCASSPGTLNQPQHFGDGTRLSIL.

The V and J genes are TRBV27 and TRBJ2-5; 7 positions match TRBD1. V was clipped by 6 bases and J by 4 bases; unmatched bases: 8. Germline lookup yields CDR1 MNHEY and CDR2 SMNVEV (reference sequence). There are 14 residues in the CDR3. The CDR3 nucleotides are TGTGCCAGCAGATACCAAACAGGGGTAGAGACCCAGTACTTC. Translation gives CASRYQTGVETQYF.

The J gene is TRBJ2-1, the V gene TRBV7-2; D is ambiguous. The CDR3 consists of 13 residues. Deletions cut 5 bases from V and 6 bases from J, with 11 bases between. The germline V gene has CDR1 SGHTA and CDR2 FQGNSA. CDR3 in amino acids: CASSPRLSNEQFF. As DNA, the CDR3 is TGTGCCAGCAGCCCGCGGCTCAGCAATGAGCAGTTCTTC.

In its sample, this clone was seen once. CDR3 in DNA: TGTGCCAGCAGTCCCCCGAGGGGTGAGCAGTACTTC. This codes for CASSPPRGEQYF. The chain recombines TRBV27 with TRBJ2-7; D may correspond to TRBD1 or TRBD2 (5 bases each). Germline values: CDR1 MNHEY, CDR2 SMNVEV (reference sequence). Trimming stripped 5 bases from V and 7 bases from J, with 12 bases between. The CDR3 has 12 amino acids.

The rearrangement joins TRBV18 to TRBJ2-3; a weak D match, TRBD1 (6 bases). The V end lost 3 bases, the J end lost 0 bases, and 7 bases lay between the germline ends. This CDR3 has 14 residues. Looked up from germline, CDR1 is KGHSH and CDR2 is LQKENI. CDR3 loop: CASSPDRSTDTQYF. In DNA form, the CDR3 reads TGTGCCAGCTCACCCGACAGGAGCACAGATACGCAGTATTTT.

The rearrangement uses TRBV7-3 and TRBJ2-7; no clear D gene. With 1 base removed from V and 2 bases from J, the gap between germline ends came to 3 bases. Germline assignment: CDR1 SGHTA and CDR2 FQGTGA. This CDR3 is 12 amino acids long. The CDR3 region is CASSLSTYEQYF. CDR3 DNA sequence: TGTGCCAGCAGCTTAAGTACCTACGAGCAGTACTTC. The full variable domain, its missing parts supplied by reference TRBV7-3 and TRBJ2-7, is GAGVSQTPSNKVTEKGKYVELRCDPISGHTALYWYRQSLGQGPEFLIYFQGTGAADDSGLPNDRFFAVRPEGSVSTLKIQRTERGDSAVYLCASSLSTYEQYFGPGTRLTVT.